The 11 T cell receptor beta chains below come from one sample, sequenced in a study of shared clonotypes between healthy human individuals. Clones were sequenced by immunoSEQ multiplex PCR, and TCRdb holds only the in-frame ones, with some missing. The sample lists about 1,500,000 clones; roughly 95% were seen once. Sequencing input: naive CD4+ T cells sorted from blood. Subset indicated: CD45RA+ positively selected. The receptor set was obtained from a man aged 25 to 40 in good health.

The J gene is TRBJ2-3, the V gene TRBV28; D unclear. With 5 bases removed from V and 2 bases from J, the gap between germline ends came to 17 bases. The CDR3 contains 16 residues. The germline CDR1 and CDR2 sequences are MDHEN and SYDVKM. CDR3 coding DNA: TGTGCCAGCAGTCCACGTCAAGGAATTTACACAGATACGCAGTATTTT. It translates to CASSPRQGIYTDTQYF.

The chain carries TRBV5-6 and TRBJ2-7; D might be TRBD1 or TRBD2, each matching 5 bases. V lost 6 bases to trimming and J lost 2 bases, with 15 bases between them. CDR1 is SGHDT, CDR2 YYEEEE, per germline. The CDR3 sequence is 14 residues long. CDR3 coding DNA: TGTGCCAGCAACGGGCGGAGGACACCCTACGAGCAGTACTTC. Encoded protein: CASNGRRTPYEQYF.

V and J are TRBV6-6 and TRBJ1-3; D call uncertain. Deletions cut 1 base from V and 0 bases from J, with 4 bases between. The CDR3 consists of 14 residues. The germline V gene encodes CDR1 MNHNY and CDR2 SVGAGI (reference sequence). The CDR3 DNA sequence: TGTGCCAGCAGTTACTTCAGCTCTGGAAACACCATATATTTT. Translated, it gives CASSYFSSGNTIYF.

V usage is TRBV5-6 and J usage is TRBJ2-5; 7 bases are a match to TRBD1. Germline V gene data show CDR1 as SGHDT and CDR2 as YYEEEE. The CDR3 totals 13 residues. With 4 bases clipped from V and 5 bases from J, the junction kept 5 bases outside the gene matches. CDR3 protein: CASSPVDRETQYF. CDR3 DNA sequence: TGTGCCAGCAGCCCCGTGGACAGGGAGACCCAGTACTTC.

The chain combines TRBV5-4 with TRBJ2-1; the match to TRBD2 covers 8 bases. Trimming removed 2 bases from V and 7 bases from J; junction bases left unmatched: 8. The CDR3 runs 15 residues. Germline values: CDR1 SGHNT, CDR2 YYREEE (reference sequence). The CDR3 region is CASSFAGGGSNEQFF. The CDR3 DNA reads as TGTGCCAGCAGCTTTGCGGGAGGAGGGTCGAATGAGCAGTTCTTC.

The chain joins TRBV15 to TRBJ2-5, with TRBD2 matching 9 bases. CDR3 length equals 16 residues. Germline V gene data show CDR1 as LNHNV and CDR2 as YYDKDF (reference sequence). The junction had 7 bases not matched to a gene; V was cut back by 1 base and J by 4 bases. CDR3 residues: CATSRGLAGTRETQYF. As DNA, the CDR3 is TGTGCCACCAGCAGAGGGCTAGCGGGAACTCGAGAGACCCAGTACTTC.

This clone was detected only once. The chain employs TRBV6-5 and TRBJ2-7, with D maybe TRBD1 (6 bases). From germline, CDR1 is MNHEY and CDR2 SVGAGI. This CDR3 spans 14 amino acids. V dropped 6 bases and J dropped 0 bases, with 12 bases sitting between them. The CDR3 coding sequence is TGTGCCAGCAGACCCGAACAGGGCTCCTACGAGCAGTACTTC. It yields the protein CASRPEQGSYEQYF.

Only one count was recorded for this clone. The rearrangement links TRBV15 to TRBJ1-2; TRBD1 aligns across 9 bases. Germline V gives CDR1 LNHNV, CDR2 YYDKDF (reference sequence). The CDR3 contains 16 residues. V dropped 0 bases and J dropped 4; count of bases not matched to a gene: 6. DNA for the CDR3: TGTGCCACCAGCAGAGAACGGGACAGGGTCAGCTATGGCTACACCTTC. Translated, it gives CATSRERDRVSYGYTF.

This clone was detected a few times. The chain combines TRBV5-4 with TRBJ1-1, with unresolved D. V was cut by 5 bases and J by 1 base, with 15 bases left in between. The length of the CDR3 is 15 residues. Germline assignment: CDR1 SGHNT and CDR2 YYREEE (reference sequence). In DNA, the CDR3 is TGTGCCAGCAGGCTACACGGAGGAACGAACACTGAAGCTTTCTTT. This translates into CASRLHGGTNTEAFF.

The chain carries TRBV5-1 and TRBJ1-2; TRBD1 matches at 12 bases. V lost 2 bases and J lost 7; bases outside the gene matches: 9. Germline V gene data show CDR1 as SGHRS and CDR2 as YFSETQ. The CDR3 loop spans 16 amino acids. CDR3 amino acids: CASSFSPGQGASGYTF. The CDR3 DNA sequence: TGCGCCAGCAGCTTCTCTCCGGGACAGGGGGCAAGTGGCTACACCTTC. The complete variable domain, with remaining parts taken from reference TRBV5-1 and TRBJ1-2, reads KAGVTQTPRYLIKTRGQQVTLSCSPISGHRSVSWYQQTPGQGLQFLFEYFSETQRNKGNFPGRFSGRQFSNSRSEMNVSTLELGDSALYLCASSFSPGQGASGYTFGSGTRLTVV.

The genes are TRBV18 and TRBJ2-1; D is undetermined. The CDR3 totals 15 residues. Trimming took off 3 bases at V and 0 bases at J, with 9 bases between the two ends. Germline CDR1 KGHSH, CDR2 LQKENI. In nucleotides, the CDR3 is TGTGCCAGCTCACCGCTCCCGGTCTCCTACAATGAGCAGTTCTTC. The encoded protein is CASSPLPVSYNEQFF.